These 32 T cell receptor beta chains came from one sample sequenced in a study of T cell responses to AZD1222 COVID-19 vaccine. Sequencing was performed with immunoSEQ multiplex PCR; in TCRdb, only in-frame clones are kept and a portion is missing. The sample lists 100,000 to 150,000 clones; 80% to 90% were seen once. The specimen comprised peripheral blood, sampled 28 days after the second AZD1222 dose. The receptors were gathered from an adult who received the AZD1222 COVID-19 vaccine.

The chain couples TRBV5-4 to TRBJ2-2, with 8 positions matching TRBD1. Germline trimming cut 4 bases from V and 7 bases from J; bases unmatched to any gene: 6. In germline, CDR1 is SGHNT, CDR2 YYREEE (reference sequence). CDR3 size: 14 residues. The CDR3 coding sequence is TGTGCCAGCAGCACCCAGGGGGCTAACGGGGAGCTGTTTTTT. Its translation: CASSTQGANGELFF.

The chain links TRBV21-1 to TRBJ2-3; no check of the table's D call, TRBD2, against the DNA was made. TRBV21-1 is marked as a pseudogene. The CDR3 has 15 amino acids. The DNA for the CDR3 is TGTGCCAGCAGCAAAGGGTTCGAGCCCGCAGATACGCAGTATTTT. Its translation is CASSKGFEPADTQYF.

V and J are TRBV5-1 and TRBJ1-4, with 7 bases aligning to TRBD1. This CDR3 has 17 amino acids. Trimming cost V 2 bases and J 1 base; bases outside gene matches: 8. Germline CDR1 SGHRS, CDR2 YFSETQ. The CDR3 is CASSFTFRQGTNEKLFF. CDR3 nucleotide sequence: TGCGCCAGCAGCTTTACATTTAGACAGGGAACTAATGAAAAACTGTTTTTT. Full variable domain (missing parts from reference TRBV5-1 and TRBJ1-4): KAGVTQTPRYLIKTRGQQVTLSCSPISGHRSVSWYQQTPGQGLQFLFEYFSETQRNKGNFPGRFSGRQFSNSRSEMNVSTLELGDSALYLCASSFTFRQGTNEKLFFGSGTQLSVL.

The chain combines TRBV6-5 with TRBJ2-6; unclear D gene. Trimming took off 8 bases at V and 0 bases at J, with 5 bases between the two ends. The CDR3 covers 13 residues. Germline V gene sequence: CDR1 MNHEY, CDR2 SVGAGI. This CDR3 reads CASWISGANVLTF. The CDR3 DNA is TGTGCCAGCTGGATCTCTGGGGCCAACGTCCTGACTTTC.

The chain combines TRBV2 with TRBJ2-7, with D unresolved. The V and J ends lost 7 bases and 3 bases respectively, with 7 bases between them. Germline V lookup: CDR1 SNHLY, CDR2 FYNNEI. The CDR3 has 11 amino acids. The CDR3, as DNA: TGTGCCAGCACATCCGGCTACGAGCAGTACTTC. This encodes CASTSGYEQYF.

V and J are TRBV4-1 and TRBJ2-3, with D perhaps TRBD1 or TRBD2 (6 bases each). Germline V gives CDR1 MGHRA, CDR2 YSYEKL. The CDR3 runs to 16 residues. With 3 bases removed from V and 2 bases from J, the gap between germline ends came to 15 bases. The CDR3 region has the DNA TGCGCCAGCAGCCAGGTCGGTCGGGGGCCCACAGATACGCAGTATTTT. This gives the protein CASSQVGRGPTDTQYF.

The chain links TRBV6-1 to TRBJ1-5; the D is unclear. The CDR3 length is 13 residues. Germline CDR1 and CDR2: MNHNS and SASEGT. V shed 3 bases and J shed 9 bases, with 12 bases lying between them. The CDR3 DNA reads TGTGCCAGCAGTGAGAGGCAGCTCCGGCCCCAGCATTTT. It is translated as CASSERQLRPQHF.

J is TRBJ1-1 and V is TRBV5-1; D is unclear. The CDR3 covers 15 residues. V was cut by 3 bases and J by 1 base, with 13 bases left in between. Germline V gene sequence: CDR1 SGHRS, CDR2 YFSETQ. The CDR3: CASSSMEGWNTEAFF. The DNA of the CDR3 is TGCGCCAGCAGCTCGATGGAGGGATGGAACACTGAAGCTTTCTTT. The variable domain in full, completed from reference TRBV5-1 and TRBJ1-1, reads KAGVTQTPRYLIKTRGQQVTLSCSPISGHRSVSWYQQTPGQGLQFLFEYFSETQRNKGNFPGRFSGRQFSNSRSEMNVSTLELGDSALYLCASSSMEGWNTEAFFGQGTRLTVV.

The chain joins TRBV29-1 to TRBJ2-2; 9 bases agree with TRBD1. Germline loops: CDR1 SQVTM, CDR2 ANQGSEA. The CDR3 is 14 amino acids. Trimming cost V 4 bases and J 5 bases; bases outside gene matches: 5. The CDR3 is CSVGTGERTGELFF. The CDR3 bases are TGCAGCGTTGGGACAGGGGAGCGGACCGGGGAGCTGTTTTTT.

The V and J genes are TRBV5-6 and TRBJ2-7, with TRBD1 matching over 10 bases. Germline V gives CDR1 SGHDT, CDR2 YYEEEE. The CDR3 has 15 residues. After removal of 6 bases from V and 1 base from J, the junction contained 7 bases not matched to a gene. CDR3 sequence (DNA): TGTGCCAGCACATTGCCGGGACAGGGGTCCTACGAGCAGTACTTC. Translated: CASTLPGQGSYEQYF.

This rearrangement joins TRBV15 to TRBJ1-3, with D unresolved. Trimming stripped 0 bases from V and 2 bases from J, with 8 bases between. The CDR3 runs to 15 residues. Germline V lookup: CDR1 LNHNV, CDR2 YYDKDF (reference sequence). DNA for the CDR3: TGTGCCACCAGCAGAGATCCGGAACCTGGAAACACCATATATTTT. Its translation: CATSRDPEPGNTIYF.

V is TRBV28 and J is TRBJ2-4; 7 positions agree with TRBD1. The CDR3 runs to 14 residues. V was pared by 10 bases and J by 2 bases, with 8 bases of the junction left unmatched. Germline values: CDR1 MDHEN, CDR2 SYDVKM. The DNA for the CDR3 is TGTGCCACTCGACGAGGGGGCACCAAAAACATTCAGTACTTC. It encodes CATRRGGTKNIQYF.

This chain connects TRBV7-2 to TRBJ1-3; D not resolved. CDR1 is SGHTA, CDR2 FQGNSA, per germline. V was shortened by 3 bases and J by 4 bases, with 7 bases between the two germline ends. The CDR3 extends over 13 amino acids. CDR3 DNA sequence: TGTGCCAGCAGCTTCGACCTGGGAAACACCATATATTTT. Translation gives CASSFDLGNTIYF.

This clone came up a few times. The chain joins TRBV6-6 to TRBJ1-5; no clear D. The CDR3 spans 15 residues. Germline values: CDR1 MNHNY, CDR2 SVGAGI (reference sequence). V lost 2 bases, J lost 6 bases, and 14 bases lay in between. CDR3 in DNA: TGTGCCAGCAGTTACGGGGAAGACACGGGTCAGCCCCAGCATTTT. Translating gives CASSYGEDTGQPQHF.

This chain links TRBV5-4 with TRBJ1-4; D is unclear. CDR3 size: 14 residues. The V gene lost 3 bases and the J gene lost 15 bases, with 21 bases spanning the gap. The germline V gene encodes CDR1 SGHNT and CDR2 YYREEE (reference sequence). CDR3 in DNA: TGTGCCAGCAGCTCGTTGGACGGAAAACGTGAGATGTTTTTT. This translates into CASSSLDGKREMFF. The full variable domain, rest sourced from reference TRBV5-4 and TRBJ1-4, is ETGVTQSPTHLIKTRGQQVTLRCSSQSGHNTVSWYQQALGQGPQFIFQYYREEENGRGNFPPRFSGLQFPNYSSELNVNALELDDSALYLCASSSLDGKREMFFGSGTQLSVL.

The chain couples TRBV7-2 to TRBJ1-2; TRBD1 matches at 7 bases. This CDR3 comprises 15 residues. Looked up from germline, CDR1 is SGHTA and CDR2 is FQGNSA. V trimming: 5 bases; J trimming: 1 base; junction bases outside the gene matches: 7. The CDR3: CASSPRQGGNYGYTF. CDR3 bases: TGTGCCAGCAGCCCCAGACAGGGCGGTAACTATGGCTACACCTTC.

The rearrangement joins TRBV28 to TRBJ2-3; 12 bases line up with TRBD2. The CDR3 has 19 amino acids. V shed 3 bases and J 1 base; nucleotides not matched to a gene: 11. The germline gives CDR1 MDHEN, CDR2 SYDVKM. The CDR3, as DNA: TGTGCCAGCAGTTTTGTTCGCGTGGCTAGCGGGGGGGGCACAGATACGCAGTATTTT. This encodes CASSFVRVASGGGTDTQYF.

This clone appeared once. The J gene is TRBJ1-2, the V gene TRBV6-5; TRBD1 aligns across 7 bases. This CDR3 spans 14 amino acids. Germline V CDR1 and CDR2: MNHEY, SVGAGI. The V gene end was trimmed by 5 bases and the J gene end by 4 bases; junction bases not matched to a gene: 7. In DNA, the CDR3 is TGTGCCAGCAGTCCAGGGACAGCGGCCTATGGCTACACCTTC. Encoded protein: CASSPGTAAYGYTF.

In the case of this clone: Other DNA sequences in the sample encode the same CDR3. The chain combines TRBV24-1 with TRBJ1-1; D ambiguous. CDR1 is KGHDR and CDR2 is SFDVKD in the germline V gene. V lost 4 bases, J lost 2 bases, and 10 bases lay in between. CDR3 length: 14 amino acids. In nucleotides, the CDR3 is TGTGCCACCAGTGAGGCAGGTGAAAACACTGAAGCTTTCTTT. Translated: CATSEAGENTEAFF.

The V call is TRBV2, the J call TRBJ2-5; no clear D. This CDR3 spans 13 amino acids. Germline-derived CDR1 and CDR2 are SNHLY and FYNNEI. Trimming shortened V by 4 bases and J by 5 bases, and 11 bases separated the two germline ends. DNA for the CDR3: TGTGCCAGCAGTGTTGTACTCCGGGAGACCCAGTACTTC. This encodes CASSVVLRETQYF.

This sequence joins TRBV28 and TRBJ1-2, with TRBD1 as a possible D gene (6 bases). The CDR3 covers 13 residues. Germline assignment: CDR1 MDHEN and CDR2 SYDVKM. Between the trimmed V and J ends, which lost 6 bases and 7 bases, there was a span of 15 bases. The CDR3 coding sequence is TGTGCCAGCAGACCTGGGGGCCAGGGTGGCTACACCTTC. It translates to CASRPGGQGGYTF.

The chain has TRBV7-3 and TRBJ1-2; possibly TRBD1 for D (5 bases). The CDR3 spans 15 residues. Trimming stripped 4 bases from V and 2 bases from J, with 14 bases between. Germline V lookup: CDR1 SGHTA, CDR2 FQGTGA. CDR3 loop: CASSSTGGPNYGYTF. DNA for the CDR3: TGTGCCAGCAGCTCCACGGGGGGACCCAACTATGGCTACACCTTC.

This clone was recorded once. This sequence joins TRBV4-3 and TRBJ1-4; TRBD1 agrees at 8 bases. CDR1 LGHNA and CDR2 YSLEER come from the germline V gene. The J segment lost 5 bases and the V segment lost 5 bases, leaving 7 bases of the junction unmatched. This CDR3 is built from 15 residues. In DNA, the CDR3 is TGCGCCAGCAGCTTCTCCGGGACAGGCAATGAAAAACTGTTTTTT. Its translation: CASSFSGTGNEKLFF.

This clone was seen a few times. The V gene is TRBV11-1, the J gene TRBJ1-2; D ambiguous. Between the trimmed V and J ends, which lost 6 bases and 2 bases, there was a span of 10 bases. This CDR3 region has 13 residues. Germline-derived CDR1 and CDR2 are SGHAT and FQDESV (reference sequence). The CDR3 is CASRPGGNYGYTF. CDR3 bases: TGTGCCAGCAGGCCGGGAGGCAACTATGGCTACACCTTC.

The chain uses TRBV3-1 (or the pseudogene TRBV3-2) and TRBJ2-3; D possibly matches TRBD1 or TRBD2 (5 bases each). This CDR3 contains 13 residues. V was pared by 4 bases and J by 5 bases, with 10 bases between. CDR1 is LGHDT and CDR2 is YNNKEL in the germline V gene (reference sequence). The DNA for the CDR3 is TGTGCCAGCAGCCTGAGAGGGGAAGATACGCAGTATTTT. The encoded protein is CASSLRGEDTQYF.

The V and J genes are TRBV7-2 and TRBJ2-1, with TRBD2 as a possible D gene (6 bases). Looked up from germline, CDR1 is SGHTA and CDR2 is FQGNSA. Trimming pared 4 bases from V and 6 bases from J, leaving 16 bases between. CDR3 length: 15 residues. CDR3 region: CASSYGTLSTNEQFF. DNA for the CDR3: TGTGCCAGCAGCTACGGGACTCTGTCGACCAATGAGCAGTTCTTC.

The chain joins TRBV9 to TRBJ1-2, with D possibly TRBD1 on 6 matching bases. Looked up from germline, CDR1 is SGDLS and CDR2 is YYNGEE. Trimming took off 0 bases at V and 5 bases at J, with 11 bases between the two ends. The CDR3 extends over 14 amino acids. The DNA of the CDR3 is TGTGCCAGCAGCGTAGACACAGGGACTTATGGCTACACCTTC. Amino acids: CASSVDTGTYGYTF.

The chain recombines TRBV7-3 with TRBJ2-5, with a tentative D call TRBD2 (7 bases). Germline V gene sequence: CDR1 SGHTA, CDR2 FQGTGA. The V end was cut by 2 bases, the J end by 4 bases, with 11 bases between. This CDR3 has 14 amino acids. The CDR3 sequence is CASSLHGGRETQYF. The CDR3 DNA reads TGTGCCAGCAGCTTACACGGGGGGCGAGAGACCCAGTACTTC.

The chain links TRBV10-1 to TRBJ1-1, with 8 nucleotides matching TRBD1. The CDR3 runs to 17 residues. Germline values: CDR1 WNHNN, CDR2 SYGVQD (reference sequence). V lost 6 bases to trimming and J lost 1 base; unmatched junction nucleotides: 13. CDR3 residues: CASSKTGVGLKNTEAFF. CDR3 bases: TGCGCCAGCAGCAAGACAGGGGTTGGCCTTAAGAACACTGAAGCTTTCTTT.

This clone was seen only a few times. The rearrangement uses TRBV28 and TRBJ2-2, with TRBD2 identical over 15 bases. After removal of 4 bases from V and 6 bases from J, the junction contained 6 bases not matched to a gene. The CDR3 totals 17 residues. Germline CDR1 reads MDHEN; CDR2 reads SYDVKM. The CDR3 bases are TGTGCCAGCAGTTCCCTCCGGACTAGCGGGGGGGCCGGGGAGCTGTTTTTT. This translates into CASSSLRTSGGAGELFF.

The chain carries TRBV10-3 and TRBJ1-2, with D hard to call. Germline loops: CDR1 ENHRY, CDR2 SYGVKD. There are 13 residues in the CDR3. Trimming left V 3 bases short and J 7 bases short, with 12 bases between. The CDR3: CAISDGEGGGYTF. In nucleotides, the CDR3 is TGTGCCATCAGTGACGGGGAGGGTGGTGGCTACACCTTC.

The chain combines TRBV27 with TRBJ1-5; D uncertain. Germline V lookup: CDR1 MNHEY, CDR2 SMNVEV (reference sequence). The length of the CDR3 is 14 residues. The V end lost 11 bases, the J end lost 7 bases, and 21 bases lay between the germline ends. CDR3 DNA: TGTGCCGGAAGGCCAGGTCTGGGAGGGCAGCCCCAGCATTTT. Residues: CAGRPGLGGQPQHF.